The 8 T cell receptor beta chains given below trace back to one sample, sequenced in a study of CD8 T cells in Susac syndrome. An input of about 0.5 to 1 ug of RNA was subjected to reverse transcription using random hexamers. One entry per CDR3 protein results from TCRdb running MiXCR on the immunoSEQ multiplex PCR reads. The data contain 300,000 to 350,000 distinct CDR3 sequences, about 90% of them singletons. Material for sequencing was CD4+ T cells from PBMCs. Receptors were obtained from a human donor with multiple sclerosis.

This chain connects TRBV6-6 to TRBJ1-5; TRBD1 aligns across 11 bases. CDR3 length: 16 amino acids. V dropped 5 bases and J dropped 4; count of bases not matched to a gene: 7. Germline assignment: CDR1 MNHNY and CDR2 SVGAGI (reference sequence). CDR3 DNA sequence: TGTGCCAGCAGTCCTCGGGACAGGGGGTGGAATCAGCCCCAGCATTTT. The encoded protein is CASSPRDRGWNQPQHF.

The rearrangement uses TRBV29-1 and TRBJ2-7; the D is unclear. Germline lookup yields CDR1 SQVTM and CDR2 ANQGSEA. The CDR3 sequence is 12 residues long. The V end lost 4 bases, the J end lost 5 bases, and 12 bases lay between the germline ends. CDR3 coding DNA: TGCAGCGTTGTGTCCCAGGCGGACGAGCAGTACTTC. It specifies CSVVSQADEQYF.

This clonotype was seen a few times. V is TRBV4-3 and J is TRBJ2-4, with D perhaps TRBD1 or TRBD2 (5 bases each). The CDR3 loop spans 15 amino acids. The germline gives CDR1 LGHNA, CDR2 YSLEER. Trimming took 4 bases from V and 2 from J, leaving 12 bases between them. The chain's CDR3 is CASSLLWDPKNIQYF. CDR3 in DNA: TGCGCCAGCAGCCTTTTATGGGACCCCAAAAACATTCAGTACTTC.

This chain connects TRBV15 to TRBJ1-5; a possible D gene is TRBD1 (6 bases). The CDR3 runs 19 residues. V was clipped by 1 base and J by 2 bases, with 21 bases between them. CDR1 and CDR2 (germline): LNHNV, YYDKDF (reference sequence). CDR3 in DNA: TGTGCCACCAGCAGAGTAGGAATTTTGGGGGGCATGGGCAATCAGCCCCAGCATTTT. It specifies CATSRVGILGGMGNQPQHF.

The rearrangement joins TRBV20-1 to TRBJ2-5; maybe TRBD1 (6 bases). Trimming cost V 1 base and J 0 bases, with 12 bases left between them. In germline, CDR1 is DFQATT, CDR2 SNEGSKA (reference sequence). CDR3 length: 15 amino acids. The DNA for the CDR3 is TGCAGTGCTAGAGTCCGGGACACCAACCAAGAGACCCAGTACTTC. This translates into CSARVRDTNQETQYF.

The gene calls are TRBV5-1 and TRBJ2-4; possibly TRBD1 or TRBD2 for D (6 bases each). Germline V gene data show CDR1 as SGHRS and CDR2 as YFSETQ. Trimming left V 6 bases short and J 11 bases short, with 12 bases between. This CDR3 is built from 11 residues. The CDR3 DNA reads TGCGCCAGCACCGGAGGGGGAGTTCAGTACTTC. Translated: CASTGGGVQYF.

The chain combines TRBV6-1 with TRBJ1-2; D uncertain. There are 13 residues in the CDR3. In germline, CDR1 is MNHNS, CDR2 SASEGT. V was pared by 2 bases and J by 8 bases, with 12 bases between. The CDR3 nucleotides are TGTGCCAGCAGTGAATTCGGTGCCTGGGGCTACACCTTC. Translating gives CASSEFGAWGYTF.

The chain couples TRBV11-3 to TRBJ2-7, with D tentatively TRBD2 (6 bases). Germline values: CDR1 SGHNT, CDR2 YENEEA. The CDR3 length is 14 residues. Between the trimmed V and J ends, which lost 5 bases and 6 bases, there was a span of 17 bases. The CDR3: CASSPVRGSGEQYF. The CDR3, as DNA: TGTGCCAGCAGCCCGGTGAGAGGTAGCGGCGAGCAGTACTTC. Combining the CDR3 with reference TRBV11-3 and TRBJ2-7 gives the whole variable domain EAGVVQSPRYKIIEKKQPVAFWCNPISGHNTLYWYLQNLGQGPELLIRYENEEAVDDSQLPKDRFSAERLKGVDSTLKIQPAELGDSAVYLCASSPVRGSGEQYFGPGTRLTVT.